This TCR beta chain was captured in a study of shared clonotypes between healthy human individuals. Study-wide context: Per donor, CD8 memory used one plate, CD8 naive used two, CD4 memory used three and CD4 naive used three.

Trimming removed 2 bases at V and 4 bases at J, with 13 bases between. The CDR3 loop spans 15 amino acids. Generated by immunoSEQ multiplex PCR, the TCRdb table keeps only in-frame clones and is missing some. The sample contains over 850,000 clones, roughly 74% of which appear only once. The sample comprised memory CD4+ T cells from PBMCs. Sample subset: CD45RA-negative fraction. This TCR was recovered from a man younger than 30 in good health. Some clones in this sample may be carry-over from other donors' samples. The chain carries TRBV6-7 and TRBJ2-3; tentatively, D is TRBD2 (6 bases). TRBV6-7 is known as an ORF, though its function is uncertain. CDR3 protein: CASSYPGGEADTQYF. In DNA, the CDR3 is TGTGCCAGCAGTTACCCCGGGGGAGAGGCAGATACGCAGTATTTT.